Below are 9 T cell receptor beta chains sequenced from a single sample in a study of T cell responses to AZD1222 COVID-19 vaccine. Only in-frame clones appear in the TCRdb table, and some are missing; sequencing was by immunoSEQ multiplex PCR. Seen here are some 130,000 clones, over 90% observed once, and the top ten hold 5.1%. This material consisted of peripheral blood, taken on day 0 of AZD1222 vaccination. These receptors came from an adult in good health.

This rearrangement joins TRBV4-2 to TRBJ2-1; D call uncertain. Germline V CDR1 and CDR2: LGHNA, YNFKEQ. V lost 2 bases and J lost 4, with 9 bases in between. The CDR3 is 14 residues long. CDR3 nucleotide sequence: TGTGCCAGCAGCCAAATCAAAGGGTACAATGAGCAGTTCTTC. As protein: CASSQIKGYNEQFF.

The chain links TRBV30 to TRBJ1-1; 9 bases map to TRBD1. The germline CDR1 and CDR2 sequences are GTSNPN and SVGIG (reference sequence). The CDR3 contains 13 residues. Losses at the gene ends were 2 bases for V and 4 bases for J; bases not matched to a gene: 2. The CDR3 nucleotides are TGTGCCTGGAGTCAGGACAGGGGCACTGAAGCTTTCTTT. This gives the protein CAWSQDRGTEAFF.

V and J are TRBV10-3 and TRBJ2-1; 11 bases agree with TRBD2. V was clipped by 3 bases and J by 7 bases; unmatched bases: 5. CDR3 length: 15 residues. The V gene's germline CDR1 is ENHRY and CDR2 SYGVKD. Written as DNA, the CDR3 is TGTGCCATCAGTGACCGACTAGCGGGGAGTAATGAGCAGTTCTTC. Amino acids: CAISDRLAGSNEQFF.

This CDR3 reads CAVRDLTNTGELFF. CDR3 DNA sequence: TGTGCCGTGCGGGACTTGACGAACACCGGGGAGCTGTTTTTT. The chain carries TRBV2 and TRBJ2-2; D perhaps matches TRBD2 (6 bases). The CDR3 has 14 residues. Germline V gene data show CDR1 as SNHLY and CDR2 as FYNNEI. V lost 11 bases and J lost 0, with 13 bases in between. The variable domain in full, with the rest retrieved from reference TRBV2 and TRBJ2-2, is EPEVTQTPSHQVTQMGQEVILRCVPISNHLYFYWYRQILGQKVEFLVSFYNNEISEKSEIFDDQFSVERPDGSNFTLKIRSTKLEDSAMYFCAVRDLTNTGELFFGEGSRLTVL.

V is TRBV21-1 and J is TRBJ1-1. TRBV21-1 corresponds to a pseudogene. This CDR3 region has 13 residues. CDR3 in DNA: TGTGCCAGCAGGAAAATTCGGCACACTGAAGCTTTCTTT. Translated, it gives CASRKIRHTEAFF.

V usage is TRBV24-1 and J usage is TRBJ2-3; weak D call: TRBD1 (6 bases). There are 15 residues in the CDR3. The germline V gene encodes CDR1 KGHDR and CDR2 SFDVKD. V was pared by 2 bases and J by 2 bases, with 10 bases between. CDR3 residues: CATSDSQGSTDTQYF. CDR3 DNA: TGTGCCACCAGTGATTCACAGGGATCCACAGATACGCAGTATTTT.

The CDR3 DNA sequence: TGTGCCAGTAGGGTACCGTGGGGGGCCAACGTCCTGACTTTC. This translates into CASRVPWGANVLTF. The rearrangement links TRBV19 to TRBJ2-6; D remains ambiguous. V lost 6 bases and J lost 4, with 10 bases in between. Germline loops: CDR1 LNHDA, CDR2 SQIVND (reference sequence). This CDR3 region has 14 residues.

CDR3 region: CASSSLYNSPLHF. CDR3 DNA sequence: TGTGCCAGCAGCTCGCTTTATAATTCACCCCTCCACTTT. V is TRBV7-3 and J is TRBJ1-6, with D unresolved. The V gene lost 4 bases and the J gene lost 4 bases, with 5 bases spanning the gap. CDR1 and CDR2 from the germline V gene are SGHTA and FQGTGA. The CDR3 covers 13 residues.

The CDR3 region is CASSTTLAGNTIYF. The DNA for the CDR3 is TGTGCCAGCTCAACAACCTTGGCGGGAAACACCATATATTTT. The rearrangement joins TRBV18 to TRBJ1-3; D unclear. Germline V gene lookup returns CDR1 KGHSH and CDR2 LQKENI. The CDR3 is 14 residues long. Trimming shortened V by 5 bases and J by 4 bases, and 12 bases separated the two germline ends.